This is a list of T cell receptor beta chains from one sample in a study of cytomegalovirus exposure and HLA in healthy donors. The repertoire was sequenced with immunoSEQ multiplex PCR; TCRdb's copy has only in-frame clones and lacks some. The sample shows 40,000 or so clones, roughly 60% of them seen only once. Sequencing was carried out using PBMCs. These receptors were collected from a human donor in good health. Each CDR3 is given with its conserved first and last residue. The D gene is left open where the match is weak. A clone size is listed for some rows: how often the clone was seen (once, few, many), or a class if it is expanded.

>14|TRBJ2-7|once|TRBD1|TRBV2
TGTGCCAGCAGTGAAACAGGGGGCTGGAACGAGCAGTACTTC
CASSETGGWNEQYF
>14|TRBJ2-1|.|TRBD2|TRBV6-6
TGTGCCAGCAGTGCTAGCGGGGTCCACAATGAGCAGTTCTTC
CASSASGVHNEQFF
>15|TRBJ2-2|.|TRBD1|TRBV28
TGTGCCAGCAGCGAACAGACAGGGGCGGTCGGGGAGCTGTTTTTT
CASSEQTGAVGELFF
>15|TRBJ1-2|.|.|TRBV7-6
TGTGCCAGCAGCTTAAGCCCGACGGGGGGTGCCGACTACACCTTC
CASSLSPTGGADYTF
>13|TRBJ1-2|.|.|TRBV6-1
TGTGCCAGCCGGACTAGCCAGACCTATGGCTACACCTTC
CASRTSQTYGYTF
>13|TRBJ2-5|.|.|TRBV29-1
TGCAGCGTTGATTGGACCGGGGGAGAGACCCAGTACTTC
CSVDWTGGETQYF
>13|TRBJ1-6|.|.|TRBV14
TGTGCCAGCAGCCAAGGTGCGAATTCACCCCTCCACTTT
CASSQGANSPLHF
>12|TRBJ1-5|.|.|TRBV28
TGTGCCAGCAGTAGACAGGTCACACCCCAGCATTTT
CASSRQVTPQHF
>13|TRBJ1-2|once|.|TRBV6-5
TGTGCCAGCAGGCTAGACGGGAACTATGGCTACACCTTC
CASRLDGNYGYTF
>13|TRBJ2-7|.|.|TRBV29-1
TGCAGCGTTGAGGTCGGTAATTTATACGAGCAGTACTTC
CSVEVGNLYEQYF
>14|TRBJ1-2|few|.|TRBV6-5
TGTGCCAGCAGTTCCTTAGACAGGACCTATGGCTACACCTTC
CASSSLDRTYGYTF
>14|TRBJ2-5|.|TRBD1|TRBV10-2
TGCGCCAGCAGGGACAGGTCGTACCAAGAGACCCAGTACTTC
CASRDRSYQETQYF
>14|TRBJ1-1|.|.|TRBV7-9
TGTGCCAGCAGCTTAAGGAGGGTCGGCACTGAAGCTTTCTTT
CASSLRRVGTEAFF
>16|TRBJ2-7|.|TRBD1|TRBV6-1
TGTGCCAGCAGTGAACGACAGGGTTGGCGTACCTACGAGCAGTACTTC
CASSERQGWRTYEQYF
>15|TRBJ2-3|.|.|TRBV10-2
TGCGCCAGCAGTGCCAAACAGGGCATCACAGATACGCAGTATTTT
CASSAKQGITDTQYF
>15|TRBJ2-5|.|TRBD1|TRBV5-1
TGCGCCAGCAGCTATATGGGACAGGGCCAAGAGACCCAGTACTTC
CASSYMGQGQETQYF
>11|TRBJ2-7|.|.|TRBV20-1
TGCAGTGCGCTAATTAGCGCGGGGCATCTCTTC
CSALISAGHLF
>14|TRBJ2-5|.|TRBD2|TRBV18
TGTGCCAGCACCCGAGCGGGGGGCGGAGAGACCCAGTACTTC
CASTRAGGGETQYF
>15|TRBJ2-3|.|.|TRBV29-1
TGCAGCGTTGATCGGGTTCCGACTAGCACAGATACGCAGTATTTT
CSVDRVPTSTDTQYF
>14|TRBJ2-5|.|.|TRBV6-6
TGTGCCAGCAGTTATCTCGAGGGTCAAGAGACCCAGTACTTC
CASSYLEGQETQYF
>13|TRBJ1-2|few|.|TRBV14
TGTGCCAGCAGACATACAGGAAACTATGGCTACACCTTC
CASRHTGNYGYTF
>15|TRBJ2-7|.|TRBD1|TRBV4-3
TGCGCCAGCAGCCTCACGGACAGGAATACCTACGAGCAGTACTTC
CASSLTDRNTYEQYF
>17|TRBJ2-1|.|TRBD2|TRBV4-2
TGTGCCAGCAGCCAACCCACCGGGACTAGCGCCTACAATGAGCAGTTCTTC
CASSQPTGTSAYNEQFF
>15|TRBJ2-2|.|.|TRBV5-6
TGTGCCAGCAGCTTGAGCGGGCTCGGCACCGGGGAGCTGTTTTTT
CASSLSGLGTGELFF
>14|TRBJ2-5|.|.|TRBV6-5
TGTGCCAGCAGTCGGAGGGCAGGGCCCGAGACCCAGTACTTC
CASSRRAGPETQYF
>13|TRBJ2-5|few|.|TRBV4-1
TGCGCCAGCAGCCGGAGCAGGGAAGAGACCCAGTACTTC
CASSRSREETQYF
>15|TRBJ2-7|.|.|TRBV6-5
TGTGCCAGCAGTTACTGGCGAGGGCGCTCCTACGAGCAGTACTTC
CASSYWRGRSYEQYF
>13|TRBJ2-3|.|.|TRBV6-5
TGTGCCAGCAGTTGGCCAGGGACAGATACGCAGTATTTT
CASSWPGTDTQYF
>13|TRBJ2-7|.|.|TRBV7-9
TGTGCCAGCAGCTTCCGGGGGAGCTACGAGCAGTACTTC
CASSFRGSYEQYF
>12|TRBJ2-7|few|.|TRBV6-5
TGTGCCAGCAGTACCCTAACGGGGGAGCAGTACTTC
CASSTLTGEQYF
>12|TRBJ1-3|once|.|TRBV7-2
TGTGCCAGCAGCCGTGATACTGGACTCTTATATTTT
CASSRDTGLLYF
>14|TRBJ2-7|.|.|TRBV15
TGTGCCACCAGCAGAGATTACTTTCCGTACGAGCAGTACTTC
CATSRDYFPYEQYF
>15|TRBJ2-1|.|TRBD2|TRBV10-1
TGCGCCAGCAGTGAATCCCGGGGGGGCAGGAATGAGCAGTTCTTC
CASSESRGGRNEQFF
>15|TRBJ1-2|.|.|TRBV2
TGTGCCAGCAGTGAGGGTGGCAGGGCCCTCTATGGCTACACCTTC
CASSEGGRALYGYTF
>14|TRBJ1-3|once|.|TRBV30
TGTGCCTGGAGGGACAGACGCTCTGGAAACACCATATATTTT
CAWRDRRSGNTIYF
>11|TRBJ1-5|.|.|TRBV13
TGTGCCAGCAGCTTGGGACAAAGGATCGTTTTT
CASSLGQRIVF
>14|TRBJ1-2|few|TRBD1|TRBV6-5
TGTGCCAGCAGGACAGGGGGTTATAGCTATGGCTACACCTTC
CASRTGGYSYGYTF
>11|TRBJ1-2|.|TRBD1|TRBV2
TGTGCCAGCAGTGCGGACAGGAGGGCTTCCTTC
CASSADRRASF
>14|TRBJ2-7|few|.|TRBV5-1
TGCGCCAGCAGCGGAACAGGGAATTACGTGGAGCAGTACTTC
CASSGTGNYVEQYF
>15|TRBJ1-5|once|TRBD1|TRBV4-1
TGCGCCAGCAGCTACCGGGACAGGGCTTTGGAGCCCCAGCATTTT
CASSYRDRALEPQHF
>14|TRBJ1-2|.|TRBD1|TRBV7-9
TGTGCCAGCAGGAAGGGACAGGCGGTCTATGGCTACACCTTC
CASRKGQAVYGYTF
>15|TRBJ2-1|medium-sized|.|TRBV4-1
TGCGCCAGCAGCCATTCCCCCTCCGGGTTGGATGAGCAGTTCTTC
CASSHSPSGLDEQFF
>14|TRBJ1-6|.|.|TRBV7-9
TGTGCCAGCAGCCCCGAGGGGGTTGGTTCACCCCTCCACTTT
CASSPEGVGSPLHF
>12|TRBJ1-2|few|TRBD1|TRBV30
TGTGCCTGGAGTACAGGGGGCCCGGGCTACACCTTC
CAWSTGGPGYTF
>16|TRBJ1-2|.|.|TRBV4-3
TGCGCCAGCAGCCAAGATTTCGGATTCGAGGTCTATGGCTACACCTTC
CASSQDFGFEVYGYTF
>15|TRBJ1-6|.|.|TRBV5-4
TGTGCCAGCAGCCTGAATCGCGGGATCAATTCACCCCTCCACTTT
CASSLNRGINSPLHF
>13|TRBJ1-2|.|TRBD1|TRBV6-5
TGTGCCAGCAGCTCGGGACAGAACTATGGCTACACCTTC
CASSSGQNYGYTF
>13|TRBJ2-1|.|.|TRBV2
TGTGCCAGCCTCCCTGGACAGTACAATGAGCAGTTCTTC
CASLPGQYNEQFF
>10|TRBJ2-3|.|.|TRBV7-5
TGTGCCAGGTGTAGAGATACGCAGTATTTT
CARCRDTQYF